The clone carrying this TCR beta chain was counted a few times. The source of the sample is a study of blood T cell repertoires in COVID-19. How the authors handled the data: Reference gene primer amplification yielded estimated nucleated cell counts. Libraries were prepared by immunoSEQ multiplex PCR; TCRdb keeps only in-frame clonotypes and omits some of them. V, J and clone size are those of that table, while D and trimming were read from the DNA. The top ten clones hold about 11% of a sample with approximately 270,000 clones, 75% to 90% of them seen once. The source material was peripheral blood. The sequence came from a woman in her seventies with acute or convalescent COVID-19.

In DNA form, the CDR3 reads TGTGCCAGCAGCGAAGGGACAGACTACTATGGCTACACCTTC. Amino acids: CASSEGTDYYGYTF. This chain links TRBV7-9 with TRBJ1-2; 7 nucleotides agree with TRBD1. CDR1 is SEHNR, CDR2 FQNEAQ, per germline (reference sequence). J gave up 3 bases and V 5 bases, and 6 bases lay outside the gene matches. This CDR3 has 14 residues. Together with reference TRBV7-9 and TRBJ1-2, the CDR3 gives the full variable domain: DTGVSQNPRHKITKRGQNVTFRCDPISEHNRLYWYRQTLGQGPEFLTYFQNEAQLEKSRLLSDRFSAERPKGSFSTLEIQRTEQGDSAMYLCASSEGTDYYGYTFGSGTRLTVV.